One sample yielded the 16 T cell receptor beta chains listed below, sequenced in a study of T cell responses to AZD1222 COVID-19 vaccine. Produced via immunoSEQ multiplex PCR; TCRdb's table is partial and in-frame only. The sample has 150,000 to 200,000 clones, 85% to 95% seen once. Sequenced material: peripheral blood, taken on day 0 of AZD1222 vaccination. Source of these receptors: an adult in good health.

The J gene is TRBJ1-2, the V gene TRBV28, with D possibly matching TRBD1 (5 bases). This CDR3 region has 13 residues. Trimming stripped 7 bases from V and 5 bases from J, with 14 bases between. Germline V lookup: CDR1 MDHEN, CDR2 SYDVKM. DNA of the CDR3: TGTGCCAGCACAGTCGGGGGTGGTTATGGCTACACCTTC. The encoded protein is CASTVGGGYGYTF.

Comments on this clone: Germline is not matched at one junction end, which may reflect a read error. The chain combines TRBV4-2 with TRBJ1-2; the D is unclear. Germline-derived CDR1 and CDR2 are LGHNA and YNFKEQ. This CDR3 has 12 residues. The CDR3 region has the DNA TGTGCCAGCAGCGAAGACTTCTATGGCTACACCTTC. This sequence encodes CASSEDFYGYTF.

V usage is TRBV7-2 and J usage is TRBJ2-1; D remains ambiguous. Trimming removed 2 bases from V and 5 bases from J, with 7 bases in between. CDR3 length equals 13 residues. Germline V gene data show CDR1 as SGHTA and CDR2 as FQGNSA. As DNA, the CDR3 is TGTGCCAGCAGCTTATTTCGAAACAATGAGCAGTTCTTC. Protein sequence: CASSLFRNNEQFF.

The rearrangement links TRBV9 to TRBJ2-1; D perhaps matches TRBD2 (6 bases). Trimming removed 1 base from V and 6 bases from J, with 20 bases in between. This CDR3 contains 17 residues. Germline CDR1 reads SGDLS; CDR2 reads YYNGEE. The CDR3 region has the DNA TGTGCCAGCAGCGTATATCAAGGCGGGACTCCGTTCAATGAGCAGTTCTTC. It encodes CASSVYQGGTPFNEQFF.

This sequence joins TRBV3-1 (or the pseudogene TRBV3-2) and TRBJ2-1; 10 nucleotides line up with TRBD2. From germline, CDR1 is LGHDT and CDR2 YNNKEL (reference sequence). Losses at the gene ends were 4 bases for V and 4 bases for J; bases not matched to a gene: 4. The CDR3 covers 15 residues. The CDR3 spells CASSLGLAVYNEQFF. CDR3 DNA sequence: TGTGCCAGCAGCCTCGGACTAGCGGTGTACAATGAGCAGTTCTTC.

This rearrangement joins TRBV28 to TRBJ1-2; tentatively, D is TRBD1 (5 bases). Deletions cut 11 bases from V and 8 bases from J, with 18 bases between. CDR1 is MDHEN and CDR2 is SYDVKM in the germline V gene. This CDR3 has 12 amino acids. CDR3 in amino acids: CAATGGVRGYTF. The CDR3 DNA reads as TGTGCCGCCACTGGGGGGGTGAGAGGCTACACCTTC.

The J gene is TRBJ1-5, the V gene TRBV30, with D perhaps TRBD1 (6 bases). The CDR3 is 15 amino acids. Germline V gene lookup returns CDR1 GTSNPN and CDR2 SVGIG (reference sequence). Trimming shortened V by 3 bases and J by 2 bases, and 14 bases separated the two germline ends. The CDR3 is CAWRADTGRNQPQHF. CDR3 DNA: TGTGCCTGGAGGGCCGACACAGGGCGCAATCAGCCCCAGCATTTT.

The CDR3 spells CSAKTQGHGYTF. CDR3 coding DNA: TGCAGCGCAAAAACACAGGGACATGGCTACACCTTC. This rearrangement joins TRBV29-1 to TRBJ1-2; TRBD1 might be the D (6 bases). The CDR3 spans 12 residues. Germline V gene data show CDR1 as SQVTM and CDR2 as ANQGSEA. Trimming removed 7 bases from V and 6 bases from J, with 15 bases in between.

This chain joins TRBV27 and TRBJ2-6; tentative D call: TRBD1 (6 bases). This CDR3 spans 16 amino acids. V was clipped by 4 bases and J by 0 bases, with 10 bases between them. Germline loops: CDR1 MNHEY, CDR2 SMNVEV (reference sequence). For the CDR3, the DNA is TGTGCCAGCAGTTGGGGGCTGCCCTCTGGGGCCAACGTCCTGACTTTC. Translation: CASSWGLPSGANVLTF.

The chain has TRBV2 and TRBJ1-3, with unresolved D. V lost 4 bases and J 0 bases, leaving 7 bases between the germline ends. Germline CDR1 SNHLY, CDR2 FYNNEI. The CDR3 runs to 14 residues. CDR3 loop: CASSASSSGNTIYF. The CDR3 nucleotides are TGTGCCAGCAGTGCTAGTTCCTCTGGAAACACCATATATTTT.

The chain joins TRBV18 to TRBJ1-2; D is uncertain. Germline V gene lookup returns CDR1 KGHSH and CDR2 LQKENI. The CDR3 has 14 residues. Trimming took off 2 bases at V and 1 base at J, with 8 bases between the two ends. The CDR3 loop reads CASSPAGFNYGYTF. The DNA of the CDR3 is TGTGCCAGCTCACCAGCGGGTTTTAACTATGGCTACACCTTC.

The chain couples TRBV5-1 to TRBJ2-5, with unresolved D. The CDR3 totals 14 residues. Trimming stripped 1 base from V and 5 bases from J, with 12 bases between. The germline V gene encodes CDR1 SGHRS and CDR2 YFSETQ. The CDR3 sequence: CASSLRQLPETQYF. The CDR3 DNA reads as TGCGCCAGCAGCTTGCGGCAGTTGCCGGAGACCCAGTACTTC.

V is TRBV14 and J is TRBJ1-2; possibly TRBD1 for D (6 bases). CDR3 length equals 16 residues. V shed 1 base and J shed 4 bases, with 16 bases lying between them. Looked up from germline, CDR1 is SGHDN and CDR2 is FVKESK. This CDR3 reads CASSQAGGAIAYGYTF. The DNA for the CDR3 is TGTGCCAGCAGCCAAGCTGGGGGGGCGATCGCCTATGGCTACACCTTC.

The V gene is TRBV10-3, the J gene TRBJ1-3; 11 bases line up with TRBD1. The CDR3 runs 17 residues. After removal of 6 bases from V and 6 bases from J, the junction contained 13 bases not matched to a gene. Germline V gives CDR1 ENHRY, CDR2 SYGVKD. The CDR3 coding sequence is TGTGCCATCAGCCCGGGACAGGGGGGAAATAAGGAAAACACCATATATTTT. Encoded protein: CAISPGQGGNKENTIYF.

The J gene is TRBJ2-1, the V gene TRBV18; weak D call: TRBD1 (11 bases). V lost 2 bases to trimming and J lost 3 bases, with 26 bases between them. The germline V gene has CDR1 KGHSH and CDR2 LQKENI. The CDR3 length is 20 residues. The DNA of the CDR3 is TGTGCCAGCTCACCAAGTAATGGACAGGGGGCTAGCGGGAGCTACAATGAGCAGTTCTTC. Translation: CASSPSNGQGASGSYNEQFF.

The CDR3 is CASSQDPLGIRSYNSPLHF. CDR3 coding DNA: TGTGCCAGCAGCCAAGACCCTCTTGGCATACGCTCCTATAATTCACCCCTCCACTTT. J is TRBJ1-6 and V is TRBV3-1 (or the pseudogene TRBV3-2); D remains unclear. This CDR3 is 19 amino acids long. Germline loops: CDR1 LGHDT, CDR2 YNNKEL (reference sequence). The V end lost 0 bases, the J end lost 0 bases, and 15 bases lay between the germline ends.